The entry that follows covers one TCR beta chain sequence. The sample holds a few counts of this clonotype. This receptor's antigen is unknown. There are no base qualities to consult, and no much larger clone falls within one base. Libraries were built with 5' RACE. This sample was sequenced with a NextSeq 500. To correct for sequencing error and PCR bias, the TCR library protocol tagged individual cDNA molecules with unique molecular identifiers. Both TCR alpha and beta chains were sequenced, and tight co-correlation was observed between alpha and beta sequence abundances in each sample. For the original study's pipeline: V gene, J gene and CDR3 annotation of TCR sequences was performed with Decombinator V4. TCRs were defined as expanded if a significant change between any two time points was detected under a Poisson model with p below 0.0001. TCR abundances were normalised to the total number of TCRs sequenced per sample and were expressed as counts per million. TRAV1-2 paired with TRAJ12, TRAJ20 or TRAJ33 defined MAIT TCRs, while TRAV10 paired with TRAJ18 defined iNKT TCRs. VDJdb, accessed on 1 November 2021, was searched for TCRs annotated for CMV, EBV and SARS-CoV-2, and TCRs annotated for more than one antigen were excluded. The public reads were quality trimmed at Q25 with fastp and then assembled into clones with MiXCR by TCRdb, keeping productive beta chains. Here each entry gathers all rows of one CDR3 protein and keeps the most common genes and DNA. None of the V and J calls come from the authors' own analysis; TCRdb made them. This sample has tens of thousands of distinct CDR3 sequences in its table, and roughly 14% of those were observed once. The ten largest clones capture 3% to 5% of the sample.

Set within a cohort of healthcare workers in London, UK, this nested case-control study involved weekly PCR testing of nasopharyngeal swabs along with blood sampling. Healthcare workers were enrolled in the week of the UK lockdown, from 23 to 31 March 2020, and were followed every week for up to about 16 weeks. From the cysteine up to the phenylalanine, the CDR3 has a length of 14 residues. Only CDR3 DNA remains: 42 bases, in frame from the first base. Compared with germline, V lacks 3 bases and J lacks 7 bases; bases without a gene match: 11. From the germline V gene (reference sequence), CDR1 is DFQATT and CDR2 is SNEGSKA. The data were obtained in a study of early T cells in non-severe SARS-CoV-2 infection (dated by TCRdb to the early 2020s). The study in broad terms: Because TCR sequencing relied on bulk RNA taken from unsorted whole blood, pairing of alpha and beta chains was not possible. Findings and caveats that apply to the study as a whole: VDJdb matching was skewed toward anti-spike CD8 responses and likely underestimated virus-specific expansions by missing private and CD4 specificities.

The chain couples TRBV20-1 to TRBJ1-1; 7 middle bases align to TRBD1. Here the sequenced sample was whole blood, taken at baseline. The sequence was collected from an adult who was a healthcare worker with PCR-confirmed SARS-CoV-2 infection or an uninfected control (not recorded which). The CDR3 is CSARRARGGSEAFF. The nucleotides read TGCAGTGCTAGGAGAGCCAGGGGGGGAAGTGAAGCTTTCTTT.